This TCR beta chain originates from a study of vaccination effects on CD4 cells after COVID-19. Per germline, CDR1 SQVTM and CDR2 ANQGSEA. This CDR3 is 14 amino acids long. Trimming took 3 bases from V and 4 from J, leaving 14 bases between them. Profiling relied on immunoSEQ multiplex PCR, and the TCRdb table lists in-frame clones only, not all of them. The data hold about 53,000 clones, with about 83% observed a single time. As for this clone: Its target is not known.

Once cultured for approximately ten days, the cells underwent separation to obtain CD4+ T cells. The sequence came from a human donor who received a COVID-19 vaccine. The sample in question was CD4+ T cells from PBMCs cultured without peptide, obtained before COVID-19 vaccination. The chain uses TRBV29-1 and TRBJ2-3, with D tentatively TRBD1 or TRBD2 (5 bases each). CDR3 sequence (DNA): TGCAGCGTTGACGGGGACCTCCCCCCAGATACGCAGTATTTT. Translating it yields CSVDGDLPPDTQYF.